This entry concerns a single T cell receptor beta chain. Recruits, aged about 18 to 89 years, lived in 25 or so US areas. Clinical history reported by participants formed the basis on which cohorts were assigned. The sample belongs to a study of blood T cell repertoires in COVID-19. Generated by immunoSEQ multiplex PCR, the TCRdb table keeps only in-frame clones and is missing some. The sample includes roughly 250,000 clones, 75% to 90% seen only once; the top ten take around 10%. The sequenced sample was PBMCs or T cells enriched from blood (not recorded which). The receptor comes from a man in his forties who had recovered from COVID-19.

The CDR3 DNA reads TGTGCCAGCAGCTTAGGCGGTTCAAGCACAGATACGCAGTATTTT. This encodes CASSLGGSSTDTQYF. The V and J genes are TRBV11-3 and TRBJ2-3, with D unclear. The CDR3 is made up of 15 amino acids. The germline V and J ends were trimmed by 1 base and 0 bases, with 8 bases remaining between them. Germline V lookup: CDR1 SGHNT, CDR2 YENEEA.